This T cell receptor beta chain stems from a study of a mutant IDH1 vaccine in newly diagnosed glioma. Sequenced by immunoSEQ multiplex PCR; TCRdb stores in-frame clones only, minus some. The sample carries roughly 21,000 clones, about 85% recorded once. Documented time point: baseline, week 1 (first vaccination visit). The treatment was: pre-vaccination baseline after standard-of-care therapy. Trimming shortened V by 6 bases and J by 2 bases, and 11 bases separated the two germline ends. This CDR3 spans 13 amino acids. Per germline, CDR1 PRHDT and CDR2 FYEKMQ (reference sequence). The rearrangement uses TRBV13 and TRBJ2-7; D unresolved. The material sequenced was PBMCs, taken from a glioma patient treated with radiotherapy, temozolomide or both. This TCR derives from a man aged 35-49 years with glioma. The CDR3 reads CASSMRSPYEQYF. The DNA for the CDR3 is TGTGCCAGCAGTATGAGGAGTCCCTACGAGCAGTACTTC. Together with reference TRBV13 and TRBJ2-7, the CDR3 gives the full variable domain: AAGVIQSPRHLIKEKRETATLKCYPIPRHDTVYWYQQGPGQDPQFLISFYEKMQSDKGSIPDRFSAQQFSDYHSELNMSSLELGDSALYFCASSMRSPYEQYFGPGTRLTVT.